The 19 T cell receptor beta chains given below trace back to one sample, sequenced in a study of T cells in narcolepsy (dated by TCRdb to the late 2010s). The library came from the immunoSEQ multiplex PCR assay. Drawn from immuneACCESS, this table holds only the in-frame rearrangements with V and J called that TCRdb kept. Clones are partly lost; checked studies trace under half to an unresolved V gene and leave the rest unexplained. A total of fewer than 30,000 clones appear in this sample, about 89% of them only once. Around 1.1% of the sample lies in the top ten. Specimen: CD45RA- memory CD4+ T cells from PBMCs. The label giving this sample's cell subset or site can be read as: memory T cells sorted ex vivo from peripheral blood. The source of these receptors is a human donor with narcolepsy.

The J gene is TRBJ2-5, the V gene TRBV10-3, with D perhaps matching TRBD2 (6 bases). The germline CDR1 and CDR2 sequences are ENHRY and SYGVKD. V lost 0 bases and J lost 3, with 17 bases in between. The CDR3 extends over 17 amino acids. CDR3 region: CAISESRDATLKETQYF. For the CDR3, the DNA is TGTGCCATCAGTGAGTCGCGGGACGCAACCCTTAAAGAGACCCAGTACTTC.

V gene TRBV6-6 combines with J gene TRBJ2-5, with D unclear. The CDR3 covers 13 residues. Trimming shortened V by 3 bases and J by 5 bases, and 10 bases separated the two germline ends. The germline gives CDR1 MNHNY, CDR2 SVGAGI (reference sequence). CDR3 coding DNA: TGTGCCAGCAGTTATGTAGGGAAGGAGACCCAGTACTTC. Translation gives CASSYVGKETQYF.

This clone was counted a few times. The V gene is TRBV5-8, the J gene TRBJ2-7; 7 bases map to TRBD1. Germline CDR1 is SGHTS and CDR2 is YDEGEE. The CDR3 sequence is 13 residues long. After removal of 6 bases from V and 2 bases from J, the junction contained 5 bases not matched to a gene. This CDR3 is CASIPGQTYEQYV. The CDR3 coding sequence is TGTGCCAGCATCCCGGGACAGACCTACGAGCAGTACGTC.

The V call is TRBV7-8, the J call TRBJ1-4, with a possible D match to TRBD1 (6 bases). The V gene's germline CDR1 is SGHVS and CDR2 FQNEAQ. V lost 2 bases, J lost 14 bases, and 24 bases lay in between. The CDR3 runs to 16 residues. DNA of the CDR3: TGTGCCAGCAGCTTATATACCAAGGGGGGGTCAGAGGGCCTGTTTTTT. Translation gives CASSLYTKGGSEGLFF.

The chain has TRBV21-1 and TRBJ2-5. TRBV21-1 is recorded as a pseudogene. CDR3 size: 18 residues. The CDR3 here is CASSKKRGVRTIQETQYF. CDR3 DNA: TGTGCCAGCAGCAAAAAACGGGGAGTTCGGACAATCCAAGAGACCCAGTACTTC.

This clone has more than one count but fewer than ten. The chain links TRBV27 to TRBJ1-4; TRBD1 matches 11 bases. The CDR3 has 14 amino acids. From germline, CDR1 is MNHEY and CDR2 SMNVEV (reference sequence). Trimming removed 4 bases from V and 11 bases from J; junction bases left unmatched: 6. The CDR3: CASSSGTGGGKLFF. DNA for the CDR3: TGTGCCAGCAGTTCCGGGACAGGGGGTGGCAAACTGTTTTTT.

This chain links TRBV5-1 with TRBJ2-1; 13 bases agree with TRBD2. From germline, CDR1 is SGHRS and CDR2 YFSETQ. CDR3 length: 17 amino acids. The J segment lost 4 bases and the V segment lost 3 bases, leaving 7 bases of the junction unmatched. The CDR3 DNA follows: TGCGCCAGCAGCTATACGGGACTAGCGGGGATATACAATGAGCAGTTCTTC. Amino acids: CASSYTGLAGIYNEQFF. Together with reference TRBV5-1 and TRBJ2-1, the CDR3 gives the full variable domain: KAGVTQTPRYLIKTRGQQVTLSCSPISGHRSVSWYQQTPGQGLQFLFEYFSETQRNKGNFPGRFSGRQFSNSRSEMNVSTLELGDSALYLCASSYTGLAGIYNEQFFGPGTRLTVL.

The chain couples TRBV7-2 to TRBJ2-7, with 8 nucleotides matching TRBD2. The germline CDR1 and CDR2 sequences are SGHTA and FQGNSA. J was trimmed by 5 bases and V by 6 bases; bases with no gene match: 12. The CDR3 loop spans 15 amino acids. The CDR3 reads CASSFRSGGGDEQYF. In DNA, the CDR3 is TGTGCCAGCAGTTTCCGCAGCGGGGGCGGGGACGAGCAGTACTTC.

This clone was seen once. The chain employs TRBV29-1 and TRBJ2-1, with 11 bases lining up with TRBD2. The CDR3 contains 14 residues. Trimming at V came to 8 bases and at J to 4 bases, leaving 7 bases not matched to a gene. CDR1 and CDR2 (germline): SQVTM, ANQGSEA. DNA of the CDR3: TGCAGCATTAGCGGGGGGGTAGGATACAATGAGCAGTTCTTC. It yields the protein CSISGGVGYNEQFF.

The CDR3 reads CASSPGPGETYEQYF. DNA for the CDR3: TGTGCCAGCAGCCCCGGGCCGGGAGAAACCTACGAGCAGTACTTC. This chain uses TRBV5-5 with TRBJ2-7, with D possibly being TRBD2 (6 bases). The V gene's germline CDR1 is SGHKS and CDR2 YYEKEE (reference sequence). CDR3 size: 15 residues. V lost 4 bases and J 2 bases, leaving 16 bases between the germline ends.

The chain uses TRBV5-1 and TRBJ2-3; D remains unclear. The CDR3 has 15 residues. Germline CDR1 and CDR2: SGHRS and YFSETQ. The ends were cut back, 2 bases at V and 0 bases at J, with 10 bases in the middle. CDR3 region: CASSLPSLSTDTQYF. As DNA, the CDR3 is TGCGCCAGCAGCTTACCATCGTTGAGCACAGATACGCAGTATTTT.

This chain links TRBV2 with TRBJ1-4, with D maybe TRBD1 (5 bases). The CDR3 is made up of 15 amino acids. V was cut by 6 bases and J by 4 bases, with 15 bases left in between. Germline CDR1 and CDR2: SNHLY and FYNNEI. Here the CDR3 reads CASRTPGDLNEKLFF. CDR3 sequence (DNA): TGTGCCAGCAGGACTCCGGGGGACCTTAATGAAAAACTGTTTTTT.

CDR3 sequence: CASSTQGGAHEKLFF. The CDR3 DNA is TGTGCCAGCAGCACACAGGGGGGAGCTCATGAAAAACTGTTTTTT. The chain joins TRBV9 to TRBJ1-4; 8 nucleotides agree with TRBD1. The CDR3 extends over 15 amino acids. The V gene's germline CDR1 is SGDLS and CDR2 YYNGEE. J lost 6 bases, V lost 4 bases, and 8 bases had no gene match.

The V gene is TRBV5-8, the J gene TRBJ1-1; maybe TRBD1 (5 bases). V lost 3 bases, J lost 5 bases, and 20 bases lay in between. Germline lookup yields CDR1 SGHTS and CDR2 YDEGEE. This CDR3 is built from 16 residues. The CDR3 sequence is CASSSGLRGSRTEAFF. CDR3 sequence (DNA): TGTGCCAGCAGCTCCGGGCTACGGGGGAGTCGGACTGAAGCTTTCTTT.

V is TRBV5-6 and J is TRBJ1-2; D possibly corresponds to TRBD1 (6 bases). The germline gives CDR1 SGHDT, CDR2 YYEEEE. CDR3 size: 14 residues. V shed 4 bases and J shed 7 bases, with 17 bases lying between them. The CDR3 protein is CASSPLGGTGGYTF. In nucleotides, the CDR3 is TGTGCCAGCAGCCCCCTAGGGGGAACTGGTGGCTACACCTTC.

This chain links TRBV7-9 with TRBJ1-2; a weak D match, TRBD1 (5 bases). Trimming took off 0 bases at V and 7 bases at J, with 12 bases between the two ends. The CDR3 extends over 14 amino acids. Per germline, CDR1 SEHNR and CDR2 FQNEAQ (reference sequence). The CDR3 loop reads CASSLAGREGGYTF. CDR3 DNA sequence: TGTGCCAGCAGCTTAGCGGGGCGCGAGGGTGGCTACACCTTC.

The rearrangement joins TRBV12-5 to TRBJ2-5; no firm D call. Germline values: CDR1 LGHNT, CDR2 FRNRAP. The V end was cut by 0 bases, the J end by 5 bases, with 7 bases between. CDR3 length equals 13 residues. As DNA, the CDR3 is TGTGCTAGTGGTTTGGTCGGGTCGGAGACCCAGTACTTC. It encodes CASGLVGSETQYF.

This clone appeared a few times. The chain has TRBV6-5 and TRBJ1-4, with D perhaps TRBD1 (5 bases). This CDR3 contains 12 residues. CDR1 MNHEY and CDR2 SVGAGI come from the germline V gene. V lost 0 bases and J 12 bases, leaving 8 bases between the germline ends. In DNA, the CDR3 is TGTGCCAGCAGTTACTCGGGGGGGGAACTGTTTTTT. Its translation is CASSYSGGELFF.

The chain couples TRBV28 to TRBJ2-1; D is ambiguous. Trimming took 6 bases from V and 4 from J, leaving 19 bases between them. Germline V gene sequence: CDR1 MDHEN, CDR2 SYDVKM. This CDR3 is built from 16 residues. CDR3 region: CASSKTGRIIYNEQFF. CDR3 DNA sequence: TGTGCCAGCAGCAAGACTGGTCGTATCATTTACAATGAGCAGTTCTTC. Looking up the rest from reference TRBV28 and TRBJ2-1 gives the full variable domain: DVKVTQSSRYLVKRTGEKVFLECVQDMDHENMFWYRQDPGLGLRLIYFSYDVKMKEKGDIPEGYSVSREKKERFSLILESASTNQTSMYLCASSKTGRIIYNEQFFGPGTRLTVL.